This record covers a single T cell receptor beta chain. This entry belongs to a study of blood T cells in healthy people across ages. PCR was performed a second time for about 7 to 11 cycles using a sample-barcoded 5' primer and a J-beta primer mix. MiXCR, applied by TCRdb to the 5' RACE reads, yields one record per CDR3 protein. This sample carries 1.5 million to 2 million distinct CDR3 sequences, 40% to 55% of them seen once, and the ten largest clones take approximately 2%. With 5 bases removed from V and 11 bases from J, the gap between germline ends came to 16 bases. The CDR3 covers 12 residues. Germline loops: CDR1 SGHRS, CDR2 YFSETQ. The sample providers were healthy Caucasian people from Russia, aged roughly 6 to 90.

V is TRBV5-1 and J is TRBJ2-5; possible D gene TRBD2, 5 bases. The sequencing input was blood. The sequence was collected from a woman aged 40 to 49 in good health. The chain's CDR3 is CASSYGAEEQYF. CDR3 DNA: TGCGCCAGCAGTTATGGAGCGGAGGAGCAGTACTTC.